This TCR beta chain was profiled in a study of blood T cell repertoires in COVID-19. In the study overall: PBMCs, B-cell-depleted T cells, or T cells provided the cDNA or gDNA that made up the material.

How the authors handled the data: Reference gene primer amplification gave estimated nucleated cell counts. Generated by immunoSEQ multiplex PCR, the TCRdb table keeps only in-frame clones and is missing some. D and trimming were read from the DNA, whereas the V and J calls and clone size are those reported in that table. The sample carries under 200,000 clones, 81% recorded once. Donors were grouped by their self-reported clinical history. This TCR came from a middle-aged woman with acute COVID-19. The sequenced sample was PBMCs or T cells enriched from blood (not recorded which).

Here the CDR3 reads CASSPAAGRTSSGELFF. For the CDR3, the DNA is TGTGCCAGCAGCCCAGCAGCGGGACGAACGAGTAGCGGGGAGCTGTTTTTT. The chain employs TRBV7-3 and TRBJ2-2; TRBD2 aligns across 7 bases. With 5 bases clipped from V and 7 bases from J, the junction kept 16 bases outside the gene matches. The CDR3 spans 17 residues. The germline V gene encodes CDR1 SGHTA and CDR2 FQGTGA.